These 20 T cell receptor beta chains were sequenced from one sample in a study of blood T cells in healthy people across ages. With a J-beta primer mix and a sample-barcoded 5' primer, a second PCR ran roughly 6 to 11 cycles. Each CDR3 protein is one row after TCRdb ran MiXCR on the 5' RACE reads. The data show 780,000 or so distinct CDR3 sequences, roughly three fifths seen once. What was sequenced was blood. The receptor set was obtained from a man in his forties in good health.

The V gene is TRBV27, the J gene TRBJ1-1, with D uncertain. V lost 6 bases and J 8 bases, leaving 13 bases between the germline ends. Germline V gene lookup returns CDR1 MNHEY and CDR2 SMNVEV (reference sequence). This CDR3 spans 12 amino acids. CDR3 DNA: TGTGCCAGCAGAGACCTGCGGAGGGAAGCTTTCTTT. It codes for CASRDLRREAFF.

V gene TRBV5-1 combines with J gene TRBJ2-1, with D tentatively TRBD2 (5 bases). This CDR3 comprises 16 residues. Trimming removed 4 bases from V and 9 bases from J, with 23 bases in between. CDR1 and CDR2 (germline): SGHRS, YFSETQ. CDR3 nucleotides: TGCGCCAGCAGCCTGGAGAGCGTACCAGCGGACCCTGAGCAGTTCTTC. Its protein product is CASSLESVPADPEQFF.

The J gene is TRBJ2-2, the V gene TRBV3-1, with 7 bases that match TRBD2. Trimming at V came to 0 bases and at J to 1 base, leaving 2 bases not matched to a gene. Germline lookup yields CDR1 LGHDT and CDR2 YNNKEL (reference sequence). The CDR3 is 16 amino acids. As DNA, the CDR3 is TGTGCCAGCAGCCAAGAATGGGGGGGGAACACCGGGGAGCTGTTTTTT. This translates into CASSQEWGGNTGELFF.

This chain connects TRBV20-1 to TRBJ1-6; tentative D call: TRBD1 (5 bases). The CDR3 runs to 14 residues. CDR1 is DFQATT, CDR2 SNEGSKA, per germline (reference sequence). V was cut by 6 bases and J by 11 bases, with 20 bases left in between. This CDR3 is CSAPRVGGSTPLHF. CDR3 nucleotide sequence: TGCAGTGCCCCACGGGTTGGGGGTTCGACACCCCTCCACTTT.

This clonotype showed up just a few times. This sequence joins TRBV11-2 and TRBJ2-4, with D hard to call. Trimming shortened V by 2 bases and J by 2 bases, and 1 base separated the two germline ends. Germline loops: CDR1 SGHAT, CDR2 FQNNGV. The CDR3 length is 12 residues. The CDR3 coding sequence is TGTGCCAGCAGCTTATCCAAAAACATTCAGTACTTC. Its protein is CASSLSKNIQYF.

This clonotype was counted a single time. The chain employs TRBV28 and TRBJ2-1, with unresolved D. The V gene's germline CDR1 is MDHEN and CDR2 SYDVKM. CDR3 length: 11 amino acids. With 7 bases removed from V and 8 bases from J, the gap between germline ends came to 9 bases. As DNA, the CDR3 is TGTGCCAGCACCATACGACATGAGCAGTTCTTC. Protein: CASTIRHEQFF. Full variable domain (outside the CDR3, taken from reference TRBV28 and TRBJ2-1): DVKVTQSSRYLVKRTGEKVFLECVQDMDHENMFWYRQDPGLGLRLIYFSYDVKMKEKGDIPEGYSVSREKKERFSLILESASTNQTSMYLCASTIRHEQFFGPGTRLTVL.

This clonotype was picked up a small number of times. V usage is TRBV6-1 and J usage is TRBJ1-2; TRBD1 matches 9 bases. The ends lost 6 bases at V and 2 bases at J; junction bases unmatched: 13. The V gene's germline CDR1 is MNHNS and CDR2 SASEGT. There are 17 residues in the CDR3. The DNA for the CDR3 is TGTGCCAGCAGAGAACAGGGGGCGAGGCCTTCGAACTATGGCTACACCTTC. It translates to CASREQGARPSNYGYTF.

The rearrangement links TRBV4-2 to TRBJ2-3; TRBD2 is a possible D gene (5 bases). The CDR3 has 16 amino acids. Germline CDR1 LGHNA, CDR2 YNFKEQ. V dropped 0 bases and J dropped 1 base, with 11 bases sitting between them. Here the CDR3 reads CASSQDPGSGTDTQYF. The CDR3 bases are TGTGCCAGCAGCCAAGATCCCGGTAGCGGCACAGATACGCAGTATTTT.

The table lists this clonotype with a few counts. The rearrangement links TRBV29-1 to TRBJ1-1; D not resolved. The CDR3 length is 12 residues. Germline CDR1 SQVTM, CDR2 ANQGSEA. Trimming shortened V by 2 bases and J by 1 base, and 5 bases separated the two germline ends. CDR3 residues: CSVESGNTEAFF. The CDR3 bases are TGCAGCGTTGAATCGGGGAACACTGAAGCTTTCTTT.

DNA for the CDR3: TGTGCCAGCACCGACAGGGGCGATGAGCAGTTCTTC. It yields the protein CASTDRGDEQFF. The J gene is TRBJ2-1, the V gene TRBV7-9; 8 bases map to TRBD1. The germline CDR1 and CDR2 sequences are SEHNR and FQNEAQ (reference sequence). This CDR3 comprises 12 residues. Trimming took 7 bases from V and 8 from J; bases not matched to a gene: 4.

J is TRBJ2-1 and V is TRBV29-1; 8 bases agree with TRBD1. The V gene end was trimmed by 7 bases and the J gene end by 2 bases; junction bases not matched to a gene: 4. Germline V gives CDR1 SQVTM, CDR2 ANQGSEA. The CDR3 spans 13 residues. The CDR3 nucleotides are TGCAGCGAAAACAGGGGGGCCTACAATGAGCAGTTCTTC. It specifies CSENRGAYNEQFF.

The chain combines TRBV5-5 with TRBJ2-3; D call uncertain. The CDR3 length is 14 residues. V lost 5 bases and J lost 0, with 10 bases in between. CDR1 SGHKS and CDR2 YYEKEE come from the germline V gene (reference sequence). The DNA for the CDR3 is TGTGCCAGCAGAGCTCTCGAAAGCACAGATACGCAGTATTTT. Its protein is CASRALESTDTQYF.

The chain joins TRBV27 to TRBJ2-6, with D tentatively TRBD2 (6 bases). This CDR3 has 17 residues. Trimming removed 6 bases at V and 0 bases at J, with 15 bases between. The V gene's germline CDR1 is MNHEY and CDR2 SMNVEV (reference sequence). CDR3 loop: CASRRGTPSSGANVLTF. DNA for the CDR3: TGTGCCAGCAGGCGAGGGACTCCTAGCTCTGGGGCCAACGTCCTGACTTTC.

This clonotype was counted a single time. This sequence joins TRBV20-1 and TRBJ2-5; tentative D call: TRBD2 (6 bases). Trimming left V 0 bases short and J 4 bases short, with 15 bases between. The CDR3 runs to 15 residues. Looked up from germline, CDR1 is DFQATT and CDR2 is SNEGSKA (reference sequence). The CDR3 protein is CSARDWRGPLETQYF. For the CDR3, the DNA is TGCAGTGCTAGAGATTGGCGGGGACCCTTAGAGACCCAGTACTTC.

The chain couples TRBV4-1 to TRBJ1-2; 7 bases fit TRBD1. CDR3 length: 16 amino acids. V lost 6 bases and J lost 2; bases outside the gene matches: 12. Germline lookup yields CDR1 MGHRA and CDR2 YSYEKL. The CDR3 DNA follows: TGCGCCAGCAGTAGAACAGGGGTCTCAAAGAACTATGGCTACACCTTC. Translation: CASSRTGVSKNYGYTF.

The V gene is TRBV12-3 or TRBV12-4, the J gene TRBJ2-3; 8 bases line up with TRBD2. This CDR3 has 16 residues. The V and J ends lost 8 bases and 0 bases, in that order; junction bases with no gene match: 10. The CDR3 loop reads CASGPGGDPSTDTQYF. DNA for the CDR3: TGTGCCAGCGGTCCGGGAGGGGACCCAAGCACAGATACGCAGTATTTT.

The chain recombines TRBV27 with TRBJ2-1; the match to TRBD1 covers 11 bases. This CDR3 has 14 residues. J lost 8 bases, V lost 6 bases, and 6 bases had no gene match. Germline CDR1 is MNHEY and CDR2 is SMNVEV (reference sequence). The CDR3 protein is CASRWTGGFDEQFF. The DNA of the CDR3 is TGTGCCAGCAGATGGACAGGGGGCTTCGATGAGCAGTTCTTC.

The chain combines TRBV9 with TRBJ2-6; D gene uncertain. V was cut by 5 bases and J by 0 bases, with 9 bases left in between. The CDR3 consists of 15 residues. The germline gives CDR1 SGDLS, CDR2 YYNGEE. Here the CDR3 DNA reads TGTGCCAGCAGTGCCAGTCTCTCTGGGGCCAACGTCCTGACTTTC. Encoded protein: CASSASLSGANVLTF.

The genes are TRBV9 and TRBJ2-7; the D gene is possibly TRBD2 (5 bases). With 1 base removed from V and 2 bases from J, the gap between germline ends came to 10 bases. This CDR3 is 14 amino acids long. Per germline, CDR1 SGDLS and CDR2 YYNGEE. The CDR3 region has the DNA TGTGCCAGCAGCGTATTTCCGGGAACCTACGAGCAGTACTTC. Encoded protein: CASSVFPGTYEQYF.

The chain links TRBV13 to TRBJ2-7; 7 positions agree with TRBD2. Trimming took 5 bases from V and 3 from J; bases not matched to a gene: 16. CDR1 and CDR2 (germline): PRHDT, FYEKMQ (reference sequence). This CDR3 has 17 residues. The CDR3 DNA is TGTGCCAGCAGCCCCGTCACCGGGAGCGGGACGTTCTACGAGCAGTACTTC. Protein: CASSPVTGSGTFYEQYF.